This TCR beta chain was identified during a study of control samples from healthy donors and cancer patients. The CDR3 runs to 13 residues. CDR1 is SGHNT, CDR2 YENEEA, per germline. Trimming cost V 4 bases and J 4 bases, with 10 bases left between them. The table came from immunoSEQ multiplex PCR; TCRdb's copy has only in-frame clones and leaves some out. The data contain about 120,000 clones, 70% to 90% of them singletons. This sequence joins TRBV11-3 and TRBJ1-1, with D tentatively TRBD1 (5 bases). The sample taken for sequencing was blood. The TCR originated in a woman between 65 and 79 years old in good health. The CDR3 spells CASSSGGTTEAFF. DNA for the CDR3: TGTGCCAGCAGCTCTGGGGGGACCACTGAAGCTTTCTTT.